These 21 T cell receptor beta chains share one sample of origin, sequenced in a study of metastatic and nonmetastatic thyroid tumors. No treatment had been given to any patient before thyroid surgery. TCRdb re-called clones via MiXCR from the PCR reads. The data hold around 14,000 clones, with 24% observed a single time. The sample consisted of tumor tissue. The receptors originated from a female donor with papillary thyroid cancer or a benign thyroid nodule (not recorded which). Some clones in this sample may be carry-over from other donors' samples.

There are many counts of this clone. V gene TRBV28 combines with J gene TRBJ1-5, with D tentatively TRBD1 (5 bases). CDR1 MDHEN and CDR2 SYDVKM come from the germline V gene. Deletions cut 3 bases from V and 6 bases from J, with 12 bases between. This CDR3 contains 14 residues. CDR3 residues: CASSFGPQGQPQHF. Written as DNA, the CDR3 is TGTGCCAGCAGTTTTGGCCCTCAGGGTCAGCCCCAGCATTTT.

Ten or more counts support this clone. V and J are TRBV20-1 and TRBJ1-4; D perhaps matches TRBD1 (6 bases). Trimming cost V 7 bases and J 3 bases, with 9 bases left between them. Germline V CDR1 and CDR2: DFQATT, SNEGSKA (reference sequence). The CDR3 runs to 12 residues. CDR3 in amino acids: CSGTDANEKLFF. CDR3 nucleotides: TGCAGTGGGACAGACGCTAATGAAAAACTGTTTTTT.

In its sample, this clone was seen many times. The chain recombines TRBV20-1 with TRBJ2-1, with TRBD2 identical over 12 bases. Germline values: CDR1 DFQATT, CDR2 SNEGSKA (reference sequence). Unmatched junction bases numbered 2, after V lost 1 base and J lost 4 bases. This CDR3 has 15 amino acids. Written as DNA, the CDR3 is TGCAGTGCTAGAGGACTAGCGGGAGATTACAATGAGCAGTTCTTC. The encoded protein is CSARGLAGDYNEQFF.

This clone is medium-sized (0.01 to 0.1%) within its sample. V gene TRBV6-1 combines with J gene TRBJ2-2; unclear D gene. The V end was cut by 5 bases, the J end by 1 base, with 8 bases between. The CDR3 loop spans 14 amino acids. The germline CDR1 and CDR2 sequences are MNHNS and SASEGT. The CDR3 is CASSFQVNTGELFF. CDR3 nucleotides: TGTGCCAGCAGTTTCCAGGTGAACACCGGGGAGCTGTTTTTT.

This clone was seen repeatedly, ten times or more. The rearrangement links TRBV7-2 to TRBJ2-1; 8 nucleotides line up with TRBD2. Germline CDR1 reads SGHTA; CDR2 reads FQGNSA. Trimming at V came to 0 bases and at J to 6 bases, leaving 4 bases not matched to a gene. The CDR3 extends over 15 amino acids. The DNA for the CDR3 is TGTGCCAGCAGCTTAGCGGCTAGCGGGCTCAATGAGCAGTTCTTC. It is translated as CASSLAASGLNEQFF.

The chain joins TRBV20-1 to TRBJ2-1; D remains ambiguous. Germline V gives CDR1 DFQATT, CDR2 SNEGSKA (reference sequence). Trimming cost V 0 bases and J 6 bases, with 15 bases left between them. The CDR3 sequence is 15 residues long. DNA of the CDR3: TGCAGTGCTAGAGATTTGGGAACTAATACCAATGAGCAGTTCTTC. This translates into CSARDLGTNTNEQFF.

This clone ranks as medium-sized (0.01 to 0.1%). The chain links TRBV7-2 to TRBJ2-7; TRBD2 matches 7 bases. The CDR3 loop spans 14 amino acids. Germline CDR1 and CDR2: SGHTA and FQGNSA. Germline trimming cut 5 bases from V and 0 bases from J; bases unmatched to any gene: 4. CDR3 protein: CASSPSGNSYEQYF. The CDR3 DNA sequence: TGTGCCAGCAGCCCTAGCGGTAACTCCTACGAGCAGTACTTC. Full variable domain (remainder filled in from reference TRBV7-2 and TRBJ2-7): GAGVSQSPSNKVTEKGKDVELRCDPISGHTALYWYRQSLGQGLEFLIYFQGNSAPDKSGLPSDRFSAERTGGSVSTLTIQRTQQEDSAVYLCASSPSGNSYEQYFGPGTRLTVT.

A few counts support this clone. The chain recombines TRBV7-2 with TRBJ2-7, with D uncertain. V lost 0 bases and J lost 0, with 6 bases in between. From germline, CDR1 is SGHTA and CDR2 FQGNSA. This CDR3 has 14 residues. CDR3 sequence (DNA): TGTGCCAGCAGCTTAGCAGGGAACTCCTACGAGCAGTACTTC. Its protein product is CASSLAGNSYEQYF.

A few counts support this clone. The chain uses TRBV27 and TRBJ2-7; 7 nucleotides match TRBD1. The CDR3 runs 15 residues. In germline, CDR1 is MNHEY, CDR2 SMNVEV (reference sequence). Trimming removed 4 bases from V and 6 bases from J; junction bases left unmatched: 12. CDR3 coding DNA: TGTGCCAGCAGTTCGGGACGACAGGGTCACCGCGAGCAGTACTTC. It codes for CASSSGRQGHREQYF.

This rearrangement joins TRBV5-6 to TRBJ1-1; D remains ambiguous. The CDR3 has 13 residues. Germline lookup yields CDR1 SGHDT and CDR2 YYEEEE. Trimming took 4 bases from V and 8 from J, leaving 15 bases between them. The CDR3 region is CASSRGYKYEAFF. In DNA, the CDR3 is TGTGCCAGCAGCCGAGGATACAAATACGAAGCTTTCTTT.

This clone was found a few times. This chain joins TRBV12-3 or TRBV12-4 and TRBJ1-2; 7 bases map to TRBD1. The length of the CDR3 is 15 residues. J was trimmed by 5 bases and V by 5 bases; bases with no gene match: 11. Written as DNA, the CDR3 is TGTGCCAGCAGTCCGTTGGACAGGATAATGTATGGCTACACCTTC. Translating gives CASSPLDRIMYGYTF.

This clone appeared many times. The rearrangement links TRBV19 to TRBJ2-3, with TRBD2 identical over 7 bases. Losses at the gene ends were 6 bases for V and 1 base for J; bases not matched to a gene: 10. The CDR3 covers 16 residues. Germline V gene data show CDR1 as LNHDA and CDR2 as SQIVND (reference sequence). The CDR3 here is CASSNRGSGGTDTQYF. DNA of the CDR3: TGTGCCAGTAGCAACCGCGGGAGCGGTGGCACAGATACGCAGTATTTT.

CDR3 loop: CASSYSPDLRAYEQYF. The CDR3 bases are TGTGCCAGCAGTTACTCTCCGGACCTGCGGGCCTACGAGCAGTACTTC. The chain carries TRBV6-5 and TRBJ2-7; tentative D call: TRBD2 (5 bases). Germline values: CDR1 MNHEY, CDR2 SVGAGI. V was clipped by 0 bases and J by 2 bases, with 14 bases between them. This CDR3 spans 16 amino acids.

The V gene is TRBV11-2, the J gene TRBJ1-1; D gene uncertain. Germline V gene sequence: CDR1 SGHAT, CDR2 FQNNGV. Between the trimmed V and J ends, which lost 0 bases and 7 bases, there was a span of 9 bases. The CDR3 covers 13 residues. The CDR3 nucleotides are TGTGCCAGCAGCTTAGATCTGAAGGTTGAAGCTTTCTTT. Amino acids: CASSLDLKVEAFF.

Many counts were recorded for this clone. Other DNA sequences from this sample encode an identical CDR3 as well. The CDR3 region has the DNA TGTGCCAGCAGCGTAGGGCCGGGGGCTGGCACTGAAGCTTTCTTT. The encoded protein is CASSVGPGAGTEAFF. The V gene is TRBV9, the J gene TRBJ1-1; D is possibly TRBD1 (6 bases). The CDR3 spans 15 residues. Per germline, CDR1 SGDLS and CDR2 YYNGEE. V was trimmed by 0 bases and J by 4 bases, leaving 13 bases between them.

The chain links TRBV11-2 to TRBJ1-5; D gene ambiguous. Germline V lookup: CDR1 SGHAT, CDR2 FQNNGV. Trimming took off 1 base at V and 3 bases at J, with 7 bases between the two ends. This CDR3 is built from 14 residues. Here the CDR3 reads CASSLGQFNQPQHF. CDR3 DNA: TGTGCCAGCAGCTTAGGCCAGTTCAATCAGCCCCAGCATTTT.

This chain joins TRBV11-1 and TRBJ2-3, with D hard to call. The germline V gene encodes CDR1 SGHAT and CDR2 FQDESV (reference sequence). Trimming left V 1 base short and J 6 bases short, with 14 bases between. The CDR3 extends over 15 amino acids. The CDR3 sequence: CASSLGLGLFDTQYF. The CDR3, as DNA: TGTGCCAGCAGCTTAGGCTTGGGTTTATTTGATACGCAGTATTTT.

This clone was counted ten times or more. The CDR3 sequence: CASSFSWDSANEKLFF. In DNA, the CDR3 is TGTGCCAGCAGTTTCTCGTGGGACAGCGCTAATGAAAAACTGTTTTTT. The J gene is TRBJ1-4, the V gene TRBV12-3 or TRBV12-4; 7 bases match TRBD1. V shed 3 bases and J 3 bases; nucleotides not matched to a gene: 7. The CDR3 contains 16 residues.

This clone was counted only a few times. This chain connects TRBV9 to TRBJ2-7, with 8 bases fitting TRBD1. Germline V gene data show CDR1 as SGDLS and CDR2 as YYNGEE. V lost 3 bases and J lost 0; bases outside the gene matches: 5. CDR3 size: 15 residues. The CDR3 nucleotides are TGTGCCAGCAGCGGAAACACAGGGGGCTCCTACGAGCAGTACTTC. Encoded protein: CASSGNTGGSYEQYF.

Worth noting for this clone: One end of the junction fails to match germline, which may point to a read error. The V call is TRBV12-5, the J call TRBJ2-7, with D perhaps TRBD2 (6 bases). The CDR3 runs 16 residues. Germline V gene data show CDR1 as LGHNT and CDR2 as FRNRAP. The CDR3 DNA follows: TGTGCTAGTAGTTTGGTACCGAACGGGAGATACTACGAGCAGTACTTC. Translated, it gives CASSLVPNGRYYEQYF.

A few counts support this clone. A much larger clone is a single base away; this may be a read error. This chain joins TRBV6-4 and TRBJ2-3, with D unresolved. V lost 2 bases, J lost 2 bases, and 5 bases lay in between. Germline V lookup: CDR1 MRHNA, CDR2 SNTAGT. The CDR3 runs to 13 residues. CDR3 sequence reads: CASSDPATDTQYF. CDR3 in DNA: TGTGCCAGCAGTGACCCAGCCACAGATACGCAGTATTTT.